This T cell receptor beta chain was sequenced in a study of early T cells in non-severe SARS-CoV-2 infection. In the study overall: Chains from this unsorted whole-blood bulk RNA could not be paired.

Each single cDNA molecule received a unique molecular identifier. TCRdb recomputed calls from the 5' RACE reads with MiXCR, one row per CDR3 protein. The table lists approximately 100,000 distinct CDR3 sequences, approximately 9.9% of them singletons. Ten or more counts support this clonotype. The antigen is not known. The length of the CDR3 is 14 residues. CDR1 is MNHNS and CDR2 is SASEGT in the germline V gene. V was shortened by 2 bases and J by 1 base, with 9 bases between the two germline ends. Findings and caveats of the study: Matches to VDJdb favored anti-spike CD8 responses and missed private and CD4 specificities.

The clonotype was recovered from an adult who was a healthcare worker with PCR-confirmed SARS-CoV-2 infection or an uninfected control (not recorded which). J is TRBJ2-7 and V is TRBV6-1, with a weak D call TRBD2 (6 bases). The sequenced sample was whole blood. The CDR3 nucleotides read TGTGCCAGCAGTGAAAGGAGGGATTCCTACGAGCAGTACTTC. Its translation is CASSERRDSYEQYF.